One and the same sample provided the 20 T cell receptor beta chains below, sequenced in a study of T cells in tumors after PD-1 blockade. Produced via immunoSEQ multiplex PCR; TCRdb's table is partial and in-frame only. The data hold just under 65,000 clones, with under 80% observed a single time. This specimen consisted of PBMCs, obtained after anti-PD-1 treatment. The receptors were sampled from a human donor with basal cell carcinoma.

The J gene is TRBJ2-1, the V gene TRBV30; 8 bases align to TRBD2. The germline CDR1 and CDR2 sequences are GTSNPN and SVGIG (reference sequence). There are 16 residues in the CDR3. After removal of 1 base from V and 7 bases from J, the junction contained 12 bases not matched to a gene. The CDR3 region is CAWSGWGRGGENEQFF. The DNA of the CDR3 is TGTGCCTGGAGTGGATGGGGACGGGGGGGAGAGAATGAGCAGTTCTTC.

The rearrangement uses TRBV14 and TRBJ2-2, with 7 bases lining up with TRBD1. The CDR3 is 14 residues long. After removal of 5 bases from V and 4 bases from J, the junction contained 4 bases not matched to a gene. In germline, CDR1 is SGHDN, CDR2 FVKESK. This CDR3 is CASSSGQFTGELFF. For the CDR3, the DNA is TGTGCCAGCAGCTCGGGACAGTTCACCGGGGAGCTGTTTTTT.

The chain uses TRBV30 and TRBJ2-1, with D possibly being TRBD2 (5 bases). CDR3 length equals 14 residues. With 3 bases removed from V and 1 base from J, the gap between germline ends came to 10 bases. The germline CDR1 and CDR2 sequences are GTSNPN and SVGIG (reference sequence). CDR3 nucleotides: TGTGCCTGGAGAAAGGGCGGGTCCTACAATGAGCAGTTCTTC. Protein product: CAWRKGGSYNEQFF. Combining the CDR3 with reference TRBV30 and TRBJ2-1 gives the whole variable domain SQTIHQWPATLVQPVGSPLSLECTVEGTSNPNLYWYRQAAGRGLQLLFYSVGIGQISSEVPQNLSASRPQDRQFILSSKKLLLSDSGFYLCAWRKGGSYNEQFFGPGTRLTVL.

The CDR3 region is CASTMTGGGQETQYF. DNA of the CDR3: TGTGCCAGCACCATGACAGGGGGAGGGCAAGAGACCCAGTACTTC. The gene calls are TRBV6-5 and TRBJ2-5, with 9 bases that match TRBD1. Losses at the gene ends were 7 bases for V and 2 bases for J; bases not matched to a gene: 8. This CDR3 has 15 amino acids. CDR1 and CDR2 (germline): MNHEY, SVGAGI.

The gene calls are TRBV5-4 and TRBJ2-1; 16 bases are a match to TRBD2. The CDR3 has 19 residues. The V gene's germline CDR1 is SGHNT and CDR2 YYREEE (reference sequence). J gave up 5 bases and V 7 bases, and 15 bases lay outside the gene matches. The CDR3: CASEGAGLAGGAINNEQFF. CDR3 DNA sequence: TGTGCCAGCGAGGGCGCGGGACTAGCGGGGGGGGCAATTAACAATGAGCAGTTCTTC.

V usage is TRBV10-3 and J usage is TRBJ2-1, with D possibly being TRBD1 or TRBD2 (6 bases each). Deletions cut 6 bases from V and 6 bases from J, with 21 bases between. This CDR3 is 16 amino acids long. CDR1 and CDR2 from the germline V gene are ENHRY and SYGVKD. In DNA form, the CDR3 reads TGTGCCATCAGGACACCGGGGGCTATGCCCCCCAATGAGCAGTTCTTC. Translated, it gives CAIRTPGAMPPNEQFF.

The chain joins TRBV5-1 to TRBJ1-1; D is ambiguous. CDR1 and CDR2 from the germline V gene are SGHRS and YFSETQ. The CDR3 is 15 residues long. Between the trimmed V and J ends, which lost 3 bases and 1 base, there was a span of 13 bases. The CDR3 DNA reads TGCGCCAGCAGCTCGCGTGGAGCTGAGAACACTGAAGCTTTCTTT. It encodes CASSSRGAENTEAFF.

The count of this clone is one. The chain uses TRBV7-8 and TRBJ2-3; either TRBD1 or TRBD2 may fit D (7 bases each). Per the germline V gene, CDR1 is SGHVS and CDR2 is FQNEAQ. Deletions cut 1 base from V and 0 bases from J, with 17 bases between. The CDR3 runs to 18 residues. The CDR3 nucleotides read TGTGCCAGCAGCTTAGGAGGGGGCGGGGGCGCTAGCACAGATACGCAGTATTTT. Translating gives CASSLGGGGGASTDTQYF.

This clone has just a few counts. V and J are TRBV6-1 and TRBJ1-6, with unresolved D. Per germline, CDR1 MNHNS and CDR2 SASEGT. CDR3 size: 16 residues. Trimming removed 4 bases at V and 2 bases at J, with 12 bases between. The CDR3 sequence: CASSASMGTYNSPLHF. The CDR3 nucleotides read TGTGCCAGCAGTGCTTCCATGGGAACCTATAATTCACCCCTCCACTTT.

The gene calls are TRBV21-1 and TRBJ1-5. TRBV21-1 is tagged as a pseudogene. This CDR3 region has 14 residues. The chain's CDR3 is CASSKGPGLQPQHF. DNA of the CDR3: TGTGCCAGCAGCAAAGGTCCGGGTTTGCAGCCCCAGCATTTT.

The chain is built from TRBV24-1 and TRBJ1-4; perhaps TRBD1 as D (6 bases). The CDR3 loop spans 13 amino acids. CDR1 and CDR2 (germline): KGHDR, SFDVKD. V dropped 4 bases and J dropped 8 bases, with 10 bases sitting between them. The CDR3 is CATSEGGAEKLFF. The DNA of the CDR3 is TGTGCCACCAGTGAGGGGGGCGCGGAAAAACTGTTTTTT.

This chain joins TRBV14 and TRBJ1-3; 7 bases map to TRBD1. The ends lost 4 bases at V and 0 bases at J; junction bases unmatched: 6. The length of the CDR3 is 16 residues. Germline CDR1 and CDR2: SGHDN and FVKESK. CDR3 amino acids: CASSPTGTISGNTIYF. The CDR3 DNA reads as TGTGCCAGCAGCCCGACAGGGACGATCTCTGGAAACACCATATATTTT.

The sample holds one count of this clone. The genes are TRBV5-5 and TRBJ2-1; 13 bases line up with TRBD2. The junction had 8 bases not matched to a gene; V was cut back by 4 bases and J by 7 bases. CDR3 length: 16 amino acids. CDR1 SGHKS and CDR2 YYEKEE come from the germline V gene (reference sequence). CDR3 region: CASSAQPGLAGNEQFF. In DNA form, the CDR3 reads TGTGCCAGCAGCGCTCAACCGGGACTAGCGGGGAATGAGCAGTTCTTC.

The rearrangement uses TRBV28 and TRBJ2-7; 7 nucleotides line up with TRBD1. This CDR3 comprises 14 residues. Germline V gene sequence: CDR1 MDHEN, CDR2 SYDVKM. V lost 5 bases, J lost 0 bases, and 4 bases stayed unmatched. CDR3 sequence reads: CASSPYRGSYEQYF. The CDR3 DNA is TGTGCCAGCAGTCCCTACAGGGGCTCCTACGAGCAGTACTTC.

V and J are TRBV10-3 and TRBJ1-1; the D is unclear. Germline V gives CDR1 ENHRY, CDR2 SYGVKD. V was shortened by 0 bases and J by 5 bases, with 10 bases between the two germline ends. The length of the CDR3 is 14 residues. CDR3 sequence reads: CAISESQWATEAFF. For the CDR3, the DNA is TGTGCCATCAGTGAGTCTCAGTGGGCAACTGAAGCTTTCTTT.

This clone turned up a few times. The chain joins TRBV4-2 to TRBJ1-4; no definite D call. Per the germline V gene, CDR1 is LGHNA and CDR2 is YNFKEQ. The V gene lost 3 bases and the J gene lost 2 bases, with 7 bases spanning the gap. The CDR3 contains 14 residues. The CDR3 DNA reads TGTGCCAGCAGCCAGTGGACCACTAATGAAAAACTGTTTTTT. Protein: CASSQWTTNEKLFF.

CDR3 in DNA: TGTGCCAGCAGTCCTCAGGGCTATGGCTACACCTTC. The encoded protein is CASSPQGYGYTF. The J gene is TRBJ1-2, the V gene TRBV6-6, with D possibly being TRBD1 (5 bases). The V end was cut by 5 bases, the J end by 4 bases, with 8 bases between. This CDR3 is 12 amino acids long. Germline V lookup: CDR1 MNHNY, CDR2 SVGAGI (reference sequence).

This clone was detected once. CDR3 sequence reads: CASITTFTMGTGKGYTF. The CDR3 nucleotides are TGTGCCAGCATCACAACATTCACGATGGGGACAGGGAAAGGCTACACCTTC. This chain uses TRBV2 with TRBJ1-2; TRBD1 aligns across 9 bases. In germline, CDR1 is SNHLY, CDR2 FYNNEI. The J segment lost 8 bases and the V segment lost 7 bases, leaving 20 bases of the junction unmatched. This CDR3 contains 17 residues. Combining the CDR3 with reference TRBV2 and TRBJ1-2 gives the whole variable domain EPEVTQTPSHQVTQMGQEVILRCVPISNHLYFYWYRQILGQKVEFLVSFYNNEISEKSEIFDDQFSVERPDGSNFTLKIRSTKLEDSAMYFCASITTFTMGTGKGYTFGSGTRLTVV.

The V and J genes are TRBV6-5 and TRBJ1-1; D is unclear. This CDR3 has 14 amino acids. V lost 7 bases to trimming and J lost 1 base, with 13 bases between them. CDR1 is MNHEY and CDR2 is SVGAGI in the germline V gene. CDR3 residues: CASMSKHSNTEAFF. The CDR3 DNA is TGTGCCAGCATGTCCAAACACTCGAACACTGAAGCTTTCTTT.

The chain couples TRBV19 to TRBJ1-5; no reliable D call. V gave up 6 bases and J gave up 0 bases, with 12 bases separating them. Germline values: CDR1 LNHDA, CDR2 SQIVND (reference sequence). The CDR3 has 15 residues. CDR3 in amino acids: CASSSVADSNQPQHF. CDR3 in DNA: TGTGCCAGTAGCAGTGTGGCAGATAGCAATCAGCCCCAGCATTTT.